Each of the 3 T cell receptor beta chains below was sequenced from the same sample in a study of OX40 agonist ivuxolimab in advanced cancers. The library relied on the immunoSEQ multiplex PCR assay. TCRdb re-hosts the immuneACCESS table, in-frame sequences only. Its copies lack some clones; in the studies checked, an unresolved V gene accounts for under half of them, and the cause for the rest is not known. The sample includes around 82,000 clones, with roughly 88% observed a single time. Together, the top ten hold about 0.8% of the sample. Specimen: CD4+ or CD8+ T cells sorted from blood, collected in a trial of the OX40 agonist ivuxolimab. These receptors were collected from an adult with an advanced solid tumor such as melanoma, head and neck, liver or kidney cancer.

The chain uses TRBV7-9 and TRBJ2-7; D might be TRBD1 (5 bases). This CDR3 comprises 13 residues. CDR1 and CDR2 from the germline V gene are SEHNR and FQNEAQ (reference sequence). The V end lost 3 bases, the J end lost 6 bases, and 12 bases lay between the germline ends. CDR3 sequence (DNA): TGTGCCAGCAGCTTTGTACAGGACGGCGAGCAGTACTTC. Amino acids: CASSFVQDGEQYF. Full variable domain (outside the CDR3, taken from reference TRBV7-9 and TRBJ2-7): DTGVSQNPRHKITKRGQNVTFRCDPISEHNRLYWYRQTLGQGPEFLTYFQNEAQLEKSRLLSDRFSAERPKGSFSTLEIQRTEQGDSAMYLCASSFVQDGEQYFGPGTRLTVT.

This chain uses TRBV6-5 with TRBJ1-1; D not certain. Germline CDR1 and CDR2: MNHEY and SVGAGI. The CDR3 is 16 residues long. Trimming pared 2 bases from V and 6 bases from J, leaving 19 bases between. The CDR3 reads CASSYTIRTQGAEAFF. The CDR3 coding sequence is TGTGCCAGCAGTTACACGATCCGCACCCAAGGCGCTGAAGCTTTCTTT.

V is TRBV6-6 and J is TRBJ2-5; 10 positions match TRBD2. Germline lookup yields CDR1 MNHNY and CDR2 SVGAGI (reference sequence). This CDR3 is built from 14 residues. V shed 7 bases, J shed 3 bases, and the junction held 5 bases outside the gene matches. CDR3: CASTPGTSEETQYF. CDR3 DNA sequence: TGTGCCAGCACTCCCGGGACTAGCGAAGAGACCCAGTACTTC.